This TCR beta chain was profiled in a study of cytomegalovirus exposure and HLA in healthy donors. The table came from immunoSEQ multiplex PCR; TCRdb's copy has only in-frame clones and leaves some out. The sample consists of tens of thousands of clones, around 94% of them appearing once. The CDR3 covers 15 residues. The germline V gene encodes CDR1 SNHLY and CDR2 FYNNEI. Trimming pared 2 bases from V and 5 bases from J, leaving 15 bases between. V gene TRBV2 combines with J gene TRBJ1-1; D remains unclear. The sequence derives from a man aged 18-30 years in good health and CMV-seronegative. Input material: PBMCs. The CDR3 here is CASSEFDTGGTEAFF. Here the CDR3 DNA reads TGTGCCAGCAGTGAATTCGATACCGGCGGAACTGAAGCTTTCTTT.